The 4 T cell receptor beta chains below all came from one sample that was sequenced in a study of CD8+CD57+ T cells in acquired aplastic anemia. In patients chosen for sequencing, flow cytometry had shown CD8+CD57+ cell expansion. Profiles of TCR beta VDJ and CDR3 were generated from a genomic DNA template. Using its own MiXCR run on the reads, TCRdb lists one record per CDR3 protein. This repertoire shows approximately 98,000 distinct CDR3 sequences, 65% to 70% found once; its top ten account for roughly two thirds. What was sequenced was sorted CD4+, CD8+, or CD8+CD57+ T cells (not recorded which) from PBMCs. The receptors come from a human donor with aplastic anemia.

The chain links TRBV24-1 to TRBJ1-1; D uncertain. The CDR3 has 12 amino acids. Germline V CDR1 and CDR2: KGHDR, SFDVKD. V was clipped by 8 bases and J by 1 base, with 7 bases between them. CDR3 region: CATKTANTEAFF. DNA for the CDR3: TGTGCCACCAAGACTGCGAACACTGAAGCTTTCTTT.

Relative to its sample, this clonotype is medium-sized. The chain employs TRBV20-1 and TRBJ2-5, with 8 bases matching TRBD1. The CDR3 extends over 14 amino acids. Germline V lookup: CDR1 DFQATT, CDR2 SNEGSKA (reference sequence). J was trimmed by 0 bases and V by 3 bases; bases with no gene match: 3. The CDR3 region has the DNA TGCAGTGCTAGGACAGGGGAAAACCAAGAGACCCAGTACTTC. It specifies CSARTGENQETQYF.

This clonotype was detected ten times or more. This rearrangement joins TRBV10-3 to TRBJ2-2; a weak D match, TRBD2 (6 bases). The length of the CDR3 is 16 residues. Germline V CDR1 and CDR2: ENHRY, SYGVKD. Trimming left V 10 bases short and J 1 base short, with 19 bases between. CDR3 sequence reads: CASQTPRGGNTGELFF. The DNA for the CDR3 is TGTGCCAGCCAGACCCCACGGGGAGGGAACACCGGGGAGCTGTTTTTT.

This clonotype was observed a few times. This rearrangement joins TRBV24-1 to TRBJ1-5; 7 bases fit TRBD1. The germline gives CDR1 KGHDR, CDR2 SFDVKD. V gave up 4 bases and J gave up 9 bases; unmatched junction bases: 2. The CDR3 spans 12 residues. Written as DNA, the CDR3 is TGTGCCACCAGTGACAGGGGGGTGCCCCAGCATTTT. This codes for CATSDRGVPQHF.